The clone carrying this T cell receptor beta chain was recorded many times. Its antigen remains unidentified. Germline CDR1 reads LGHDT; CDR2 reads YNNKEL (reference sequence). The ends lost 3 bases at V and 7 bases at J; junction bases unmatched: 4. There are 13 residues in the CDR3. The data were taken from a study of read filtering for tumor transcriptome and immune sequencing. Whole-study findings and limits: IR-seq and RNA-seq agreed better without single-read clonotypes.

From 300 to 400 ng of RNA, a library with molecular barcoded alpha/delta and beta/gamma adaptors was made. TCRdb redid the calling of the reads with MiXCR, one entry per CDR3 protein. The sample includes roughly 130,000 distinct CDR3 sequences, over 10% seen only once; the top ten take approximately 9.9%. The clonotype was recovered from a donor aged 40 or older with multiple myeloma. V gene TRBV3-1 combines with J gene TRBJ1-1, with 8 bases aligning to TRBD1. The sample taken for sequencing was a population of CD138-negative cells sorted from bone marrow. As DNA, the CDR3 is TGTGCCAGCAGCCATTCGACAGGGGTTGAAGCTTTCTTT. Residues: CASSHSTGVEAFF.